This is a list of T cell receptor beta chains from one sample in a study of T cell changes during pregnancy in multiple sclerosis. TCRdb's table, derived via immunoSEQ multiplex PCR, lists solely in-frame clones and lacks some. The sample holds around 49,000 clones, almost 90% seen once. Sequenced material: peripheral blood, taken after pregnancy. The receptor set was obtained from a female donor in good health, enrolled as a control in a pregnancy study. Each CDR3 is given with its conserved first and last residue. The order of the fields is J gene, D gene, V gene, clone size, CDR3 DNA, CDR3 protein. D genes are given only for firm matches. Clone size is shown for a subset of rows, as once, few, many or a class of expanded clone.

TRBJ2-1	TRBD2	TRBV25-1	NA	TGTGCCAGCCGGAAAGGGACTACCTCCTACAATGAGCAGTTCTTC	CASRKGTTSYNEQFF
TRBJ2-5	NA	TRBV12-1	NA	TGTGCCAGCAGCCAGCGGGGCCCTCAGTACCAAGAGACCCAGTACTTC	CASSQRGPQYQETQYF
TRBJ1-1	NA	TRBV6-6	NA	TGTGCCAGCAGGGACTCCCGGGGAGGATGGACTGAAGCTTTCTTT	CASRDSRGGWTEAFF
TRBJ2-5	TRBD2	TRBV5-1	NA	TGCGCCAGCCGGGCGGGGGGCGACCAAGAGACCCAGTACTTC	CASRAGGDQETQYF
TRBJ2-6	NA	TRBV27	NA	TGTGCCAGCAGGGGCCCTTATAAGTCAGGGAGGTCTGGGGCCAACGTCCTGACTTTC	CASRGPYKSGRSGANVLTF
TRBJ1-4	NA	TRBV19	NA	TGTGCCAGTAGTATAGGAGATAATCGGGAAAAACTGTTTTTT	CASSIGDNREKLFF
TRBJ2-3	TRBD2	TRBV27	NA	TGTGCCAGCAGTCCGAGGACTAGCGGGGGTCGCTCCACGCAGTATTTT	CASSPRTSGGRSTQYF
TRBJ2-1	TRBD1	TRBV4-1	NA	TGCGCCAGCAGCCAAGATCCCGCAGGGGGCGTGATAAATGAGCAGTTCTTC	CASSQDPAGGVINEQFF
TRBJ1-5	NA	TRBV6-1	NA	TGTGCCAGCAGTGTCGGGAGTCCCAGCAATCAGCCCCAGCATTTT	CASSVGSPSNQPQHF
TRBJ1-2	TRBD1	TRBV18	NA	TGTGCCAGCTCACCGGGACAGGGTTATGGCTACACCTTC	CASSPGQGYGYTF
TRBJ2-7	TRBD1	TRBV29-1	few	TGCAGCGGGGCCTTCGGGACAGGCCCTGTCGAGCAGTACTTC	CSGAFGTGPVEQYF
TRBJ1-1	NA	TRBV6-1	once	TGTGCCAGCAGTGACCAACGGGGAGGGGACACTGAAGCTTTCTTT	CASSDQRGGDTEAFF
TRBJ2-3	NA	TRBV2	NA	TGTGCCAGCAGGGCCGCAGGACTACCCACAGATACGCAGTATTTT	CASRAAGLPTDTQYF
TRBJ1-4	NA	TRBV14	NA	TGTGCCAGCAGCCCCGGTCGGGGGGGCAAGACTAATGAAAAACTGTTTTTT	CASSPGRGGKTNEKLFF
TRBJ1-4	NA	TRBV6-5	NA	TGTGCCAGCAGTTACTCCCAGGGAAGGAGAGAAAAACTGTTTTTT	CASSYSQGRREKLFF
TRBJ1-1	NA	TRBV7-6	NA	TGTGCCAGCAGCCCCCTCAGGGAAAAGAACACTGAAGCTTTCTTT	CASSPLREKNTEAFF
TRBJ2-7	TRBD2	TRBV2	NA	TGTGCCAGCAGTGTGGTCTGGGTTAGCGGGGGAGTCACTTCCGACGAGCAGTACTTC	CASSVVWVSGGVTSDEQYF
TRBJ2-1	TRBD2	TRBV6-6	NA	TGTGCCAGCAGTTATCTTGTCGGGGGGGCCGCGAATGAGCAGTTCTTC	CASSYLVGGAANEQFF
TRBJ1-6	NA	TRBV2	few	TGTGCCAGCAGTGAAGACAGGGCCGCAGGTTCACCCCTCCACTTT	CASSEDRAAGSPLHF
TRBJ1-2	NA	TRBV7-9	NA	TGTGCCAGCAGCCCCGGGAATAACTATGGCTACACCTTC	CASSPGNNYGYTF
TRBJ2-7	TRBD2	TRBV12-5	NA	TGTGCTAGTGAGGGCAGGGAGGGCTACGAGCAGTACTTC	CASEGREGYEQYF
TRBJ2-5	TRBD1	TRBV29-1	NA	TGCAGCGTGGACAGGACAGGGCTAAAAGAGACCCAGTACTTC	CSVDRTGLKETQYF
TRBJ2-2	TRBD2	TRBV5-4	NA	TGTGCCAGCAGCTCCCTAGCGGGACGGACCGGGGAGCTGTTTTTT	CASSSLAGRTGELFF
TRBJ2-3	NA	TRBV13	once	TGTGCCAGCAGCTTAAGAGGGGATACGCAGTATTTT	CASSLRGDTQYF
TRBJ1-5	TRBD1	TRBV2	NA	TGTGCCAGCAGTGAAGGGACAGGTAGCAATCAGCCCCAGCATTTT	CASSEGTGSNQPQHF
TRBJ1-1	NA	TRBV15	NA	TGTGCCACCAGCAGAGACAGGGGAGGGGACACTGAAGCTTTCTTT	CATSRDRGGDTEAFF